This T cell receptor beta chain was identified during a study of T-cell memory formation after mild COVID-19 (dated by TCRdb to the early 2020s). Study-wide context: Most TCR sequence clusters were specific to one of the two donors. Two young, previously healthy adult volunteers, one female and one male, were included in the cohort. In a couple of donors, T-cell clones that expanded and contracted after mild COVID-19 were tracked by sequencing TCRalpha and TCRbeta repertoires over time. What the authors observed across the whole study: Contracting CD4+ clones appeared mostly in the CM and EM memory subsets, whereas CD8+ clones were enriched in EMRA. The second-wave clones that peaked on day 37 were not confirmed to be SARS-CoV-2 specific. The study included only a couple of mild cases, and larger cohorts that include severe cases with pre-infection samples were judged to be necessary. Some responding clones were found in pre-infection memory, which suggests that pre-existing cross-reactive memory T cells took part in the SARS-CoV-2 response. Clones contracting from day 15 to 85 had balanced CD4/CD8 phenotypes, while a second wave expanding from day 15 to 37 was biased towards CD4+.

Sequencing was performed on an Illumina NovaSeq 6000. TCRalpha and TCRbeta cDNA libraries were constructed by 5'RACE with constant-segment primers, with sample barcodes and unique molecular identifiers being introduced. RNA was extracted from every sample with Trizol reagent. The libraries were amplified in two PCR steps, and the second step added a second sample barcode and Illumina TruSeq adapters. Sequencing of libraries was performed on an Illumina NovaSeq with 2 x 150 bp paired-end reads. The study's processing was this. Demultiplexing of reads and collapsing into UMI-guided consensus sequences were performed with migec v1.2.7. Using mixcr v2.1.11, UMI consensuses were aligned to TRA and TRB V and J templates and then assembled into clonotypes. A clonotype was counted as expanded or contracted only when both edgeR and NoisET called the clonotype significant, with the noise models trained on biological replicates. edgeR calls used a false discovery rate-adjusted p below 0.01 and a log2 fold-change threshold of 1. As an exploratory analysis of dynamics, max-normalized trajectories of the 1000 most abundant clonotypes were examined by PCA with hierarchical clustering. Each responding clone was given a CD4 or CD8 phenotype based on the CD4+ and CD8+ repertoires, which had been sequenced separately. Using fastp trimming at Q25 and MiXCR clonotype assembly, TCRdb reanalyzed the public sequencing data and kept in-frame beta chains. All rows with the same CDR3 protein become a single entry with the most common DNA and genes. V and J calls and clone size were set by TCRdb, not the authors. Here the sample has just under 350,000 distinct CDR3 sequences; 10% to 15% occur a single time. Jointly, the top ten make up 20% to 25% of the sample.

PBMCs were isolated by Ficoll-Paque density gradient centrifugation. On this clonotype: Its antigen specificity is not known. Base-call qualities are not available, and no considerably larger clone is one nucleotide away.

According to the germline V gene (reference sequence), CDR1 reads WNHNN and CDR2 reads SYGVQD. The CDR3 sequence holds 14 residues, the cysteine and phenylalanine included. The CDR3 DNA has 42 bases and is translated from base 1. V gives up 6 bases and J gives up 0 bases, and the segment between their germline ends measures 11 bases. Sample: PBMCs or a T cell subset sorted from them (not recorded which). The V and J segments used are TRBV10-1 and TRBJ2-5; the D region possibly corresponds to TRBD2 (6 bases align). The source of this sequence is a man aged 18 to 35 who had mild COVID-19 (a few samples of this study predate the infection). The sample titles of this study are shuffled in the database, so cell type and time point are left out; the donor was told from shared clones. CDR3 region: CASSGGGYQETQYF. The nucleotide sequence is given as TGCGCCAGCAGCGGAGGAGGGTACCAAGAGACCCAGTACTTC.